This record covers a single TCR beta chain. Antigen unknown. The TCR beta CDR3 regions underwent amplification using RNA transcripts as the source. The TCR CDR3 first-round RT-PCR relied on the HTBI primer set. TCRdb redid the calling of the multiplex PCR reads with MiXCR, one entry per CDR3 protein. The repertoire holds roughly 200,000 distinct CDR3 sequences, with approximately 16% as singletons. The entry originates in a study of T cells in Graves' hyperthyroidism and ophthalmopathy. Study summary: Peripheral blood sampling occurred at initial diagnosis, before any treatment.

General observations from the study: A model built on 13 V-J features separated ophthalmopathy from stable hyperthyroidism. In the blood, most expanded thyroid clonotypes above 0.001 appeared as well.

CDR3 length: 16 residues. Germline values: CDR1 SGHKS, CDR2 YYEKEE (reference sequence). The trim removed 4 bases at V and 6 bases at J, leaving 11 bases unmatched. An approximately 10 ml volume of fresh peripheral blood provided the PBMCs. This clonotype originated in a woman aged 45-65 years with Graves' hyperthyroidism. The rearrangement joins TRBV5-5 to TRBJ2-2; the match to TRBD2 covers 8 bases. Sequences were obtained from blood. The CDR3 spells CASSRGGPLYSGELFF. The CDR3 DNA reads as TGTGCCAGCAGCCGGGGGGGGCCCCTCTATTCCGGGGAGCTGTTTTTT.